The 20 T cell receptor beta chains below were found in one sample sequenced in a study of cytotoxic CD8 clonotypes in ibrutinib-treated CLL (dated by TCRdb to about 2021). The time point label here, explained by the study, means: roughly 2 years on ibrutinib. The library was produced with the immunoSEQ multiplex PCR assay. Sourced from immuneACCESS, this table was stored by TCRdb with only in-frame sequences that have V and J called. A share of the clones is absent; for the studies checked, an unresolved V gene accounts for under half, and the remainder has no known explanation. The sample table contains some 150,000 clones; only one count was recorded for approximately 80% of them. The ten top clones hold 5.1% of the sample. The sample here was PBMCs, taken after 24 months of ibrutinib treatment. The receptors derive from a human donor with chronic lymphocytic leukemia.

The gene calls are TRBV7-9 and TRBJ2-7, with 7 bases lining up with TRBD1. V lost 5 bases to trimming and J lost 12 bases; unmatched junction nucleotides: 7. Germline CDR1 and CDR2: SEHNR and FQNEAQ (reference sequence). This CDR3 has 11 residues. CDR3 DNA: TGTGCCAGCAGCCTCGAGGGGGCAACGTACTTC. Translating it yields CASSLEGATYF.

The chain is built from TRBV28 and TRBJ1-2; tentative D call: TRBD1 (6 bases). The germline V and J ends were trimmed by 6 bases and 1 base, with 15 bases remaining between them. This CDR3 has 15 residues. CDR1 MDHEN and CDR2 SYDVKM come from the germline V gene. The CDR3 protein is CASRAGDVGNYGYTF. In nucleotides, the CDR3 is TGTGCCAGCAGAGCAGGGGATGTCGGTAACTATGGCTACACCTTC.

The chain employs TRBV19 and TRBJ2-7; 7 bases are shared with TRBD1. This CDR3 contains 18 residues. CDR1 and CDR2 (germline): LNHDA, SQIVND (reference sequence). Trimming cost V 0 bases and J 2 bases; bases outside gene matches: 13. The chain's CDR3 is CASSIDPPSTTGTYEQYF. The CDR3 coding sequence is TGTGCCAGTAGTATAGACCCCCCCTCAACGACAGGGACCTACGAGCAGTACTTC.

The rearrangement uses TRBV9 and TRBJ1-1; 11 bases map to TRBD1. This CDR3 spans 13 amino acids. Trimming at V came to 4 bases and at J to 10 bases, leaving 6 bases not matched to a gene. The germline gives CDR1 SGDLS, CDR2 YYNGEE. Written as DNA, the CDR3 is TGTGCCAGCAGCCTTACGGACAGGGGGCGAGCTTTCTTT. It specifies CASSLTDRGRAFF.

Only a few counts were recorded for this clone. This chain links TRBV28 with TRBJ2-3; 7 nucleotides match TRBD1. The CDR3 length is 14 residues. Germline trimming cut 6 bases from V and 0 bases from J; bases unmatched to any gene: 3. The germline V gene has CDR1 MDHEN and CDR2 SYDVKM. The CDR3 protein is CASSRDRSTDTQYF. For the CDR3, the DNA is TGTGCCAGCAGCAGGGACAGAAGCACAGATACGCAGTATTTT.

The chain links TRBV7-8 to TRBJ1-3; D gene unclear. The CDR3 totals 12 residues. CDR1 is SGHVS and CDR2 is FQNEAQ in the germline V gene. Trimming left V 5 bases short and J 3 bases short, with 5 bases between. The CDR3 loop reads CASSLGGNTIYF. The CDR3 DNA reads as TGTGCCAGCAGCCTGGGTGGAAACACCATATATTTT. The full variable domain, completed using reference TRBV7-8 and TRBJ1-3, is GAGVSQSPRYKVAKRGQDVALRCDPISGHVSLFWYQQALGQGPEFLTYFQNEAQLDKSGLPSDRFFAERPEGSVSTLKIQRTQQEDSAVYLCASSLGGNTIYFGEGSWLTVV.

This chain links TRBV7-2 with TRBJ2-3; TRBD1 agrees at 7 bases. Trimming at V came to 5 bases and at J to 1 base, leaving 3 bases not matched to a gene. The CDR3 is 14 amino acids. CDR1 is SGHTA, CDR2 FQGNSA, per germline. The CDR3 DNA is TGTGCCAGCAGCGACGACAGGGGCACAGATACGCAGTATTTT. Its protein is CASSDDRGTDTQYF.

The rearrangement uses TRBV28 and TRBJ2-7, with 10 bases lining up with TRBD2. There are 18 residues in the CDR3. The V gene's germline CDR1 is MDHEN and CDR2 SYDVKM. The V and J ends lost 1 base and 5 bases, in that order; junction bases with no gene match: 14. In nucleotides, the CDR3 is TGTGCCAGCAGTTTATTGAGGAGGGCTAGCGGGAGAAGGCACGAGCAGTACTTC. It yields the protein CASSLLRRASGRRHEQYF.

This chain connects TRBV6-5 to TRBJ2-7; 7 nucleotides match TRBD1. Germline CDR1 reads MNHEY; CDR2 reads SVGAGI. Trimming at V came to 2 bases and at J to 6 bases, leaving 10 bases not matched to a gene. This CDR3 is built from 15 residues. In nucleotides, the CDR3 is TGTGCCAGCAGTTACCAAGACAGGGCGTCTCGCGAGCAGTACTTC. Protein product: CASSYQDRASREQYF.

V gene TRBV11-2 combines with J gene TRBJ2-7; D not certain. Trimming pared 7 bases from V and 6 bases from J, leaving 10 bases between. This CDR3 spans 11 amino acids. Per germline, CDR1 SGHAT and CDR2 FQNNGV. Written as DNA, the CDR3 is TGTGCCAGCACCGAAAGGGTCGAGCAGTACTTC. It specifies CASTERVEQYF.

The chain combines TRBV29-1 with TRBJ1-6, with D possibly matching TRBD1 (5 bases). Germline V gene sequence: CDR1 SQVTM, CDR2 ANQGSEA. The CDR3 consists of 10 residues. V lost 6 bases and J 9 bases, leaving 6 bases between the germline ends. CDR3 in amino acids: CSVGGSPLHF. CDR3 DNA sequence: TGCAGCGTCGGGGGTTCACCCCTCCACTTT.

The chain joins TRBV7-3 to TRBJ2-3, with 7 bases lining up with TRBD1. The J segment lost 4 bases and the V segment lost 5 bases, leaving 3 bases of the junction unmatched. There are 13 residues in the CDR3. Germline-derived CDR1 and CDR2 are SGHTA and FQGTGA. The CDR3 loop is CASSRTGADTQYF. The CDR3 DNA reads TGTGCCAGCAGCCGAACAGGGGCAGATACGCAGTATTTT.

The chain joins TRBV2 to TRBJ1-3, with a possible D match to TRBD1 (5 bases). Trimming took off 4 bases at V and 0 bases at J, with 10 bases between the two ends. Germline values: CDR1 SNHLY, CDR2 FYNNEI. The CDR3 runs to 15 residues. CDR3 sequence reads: CASSATGISGNTIYF. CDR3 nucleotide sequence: TGTGCCAGCAGTGCCACAGGCATCTCTGGAAACACCATATATTTT.

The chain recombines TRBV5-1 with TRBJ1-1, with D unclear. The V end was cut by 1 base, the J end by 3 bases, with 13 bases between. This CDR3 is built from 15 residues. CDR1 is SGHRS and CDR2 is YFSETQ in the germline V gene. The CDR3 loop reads CASSLLPATDTEAFF. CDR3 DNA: TGCGCCAGCAGCTTGCTCCCGGCAACGGACACTGAAGCTTTCTTT.

The CDR3 bases are TGTGCCAGCAGCGTACGTGGGGCAAGACCTAGCACAGATACGCAGTATTTT. It is translated as CASSVRGARPSTDTQYF. The V call is TRBV9, the J call TRBJ2-3; the D gene is possibly TRBD1 (5 bases). The CDR3 sequence is 17 residues long. Trimming cost V 1 base and J 0 bases, with 15 bases left between them. The germline gives CDR1 SGDLS, CDR2 YYNGEE. The variable domain in full, completed from reference TRBV9 and TRBJ2-3, reads DSGVTQTPKHLITATGQRVTLRCSPRSGDLSVYWYQQSLDQGLQFLIQYYNGEERAKGNILERFSAQQFPDLHSELNLSSLELGDSALYFCASSVRGARPSTDTQYFGPGTRLTVL.

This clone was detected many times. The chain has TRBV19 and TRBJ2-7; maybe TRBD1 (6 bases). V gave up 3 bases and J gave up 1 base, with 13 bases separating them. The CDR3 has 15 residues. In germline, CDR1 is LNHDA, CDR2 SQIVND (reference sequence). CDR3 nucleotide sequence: TGTGCCAGTAGTATTGGGACAATTACATCCTACGAGCAGTACTTC. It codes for CASSIGTITSYEQYF.

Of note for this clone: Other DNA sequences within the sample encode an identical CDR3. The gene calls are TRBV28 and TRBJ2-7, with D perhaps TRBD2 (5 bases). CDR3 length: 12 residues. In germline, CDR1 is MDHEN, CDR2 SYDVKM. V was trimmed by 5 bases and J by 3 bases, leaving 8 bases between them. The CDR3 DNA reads TGTGCCAGCAGTCCTCGGGACTACGAGCAGTACTTC. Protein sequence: CASSPRDYEQYF.

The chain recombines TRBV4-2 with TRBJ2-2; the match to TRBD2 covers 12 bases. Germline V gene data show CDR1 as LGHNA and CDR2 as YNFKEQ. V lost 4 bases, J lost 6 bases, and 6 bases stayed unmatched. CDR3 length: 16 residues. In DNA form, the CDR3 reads TGTGCCAGCAGCCGCCTAGCGGGAGGGGGTTCCGGGGAGCTGTTTTTT. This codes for CASSRLAGGGSGELFF.

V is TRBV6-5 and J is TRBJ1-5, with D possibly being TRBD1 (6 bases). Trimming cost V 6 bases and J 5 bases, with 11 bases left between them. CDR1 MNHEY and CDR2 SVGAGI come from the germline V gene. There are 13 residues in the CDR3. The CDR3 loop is CASSGQPDQPQHF. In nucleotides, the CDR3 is TGTGCCAGCAGCGGACAGCCGGATCAGCCCCAGCATTTT.

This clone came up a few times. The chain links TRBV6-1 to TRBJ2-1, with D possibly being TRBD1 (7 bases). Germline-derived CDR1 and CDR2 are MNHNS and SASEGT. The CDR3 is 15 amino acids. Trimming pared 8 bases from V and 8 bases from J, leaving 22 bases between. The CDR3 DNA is TGTGCCAGCGACCAAACCATGGGACAGCGGGATGAGCAGTTCTTC. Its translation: CASDQTMGQRDEQFF.